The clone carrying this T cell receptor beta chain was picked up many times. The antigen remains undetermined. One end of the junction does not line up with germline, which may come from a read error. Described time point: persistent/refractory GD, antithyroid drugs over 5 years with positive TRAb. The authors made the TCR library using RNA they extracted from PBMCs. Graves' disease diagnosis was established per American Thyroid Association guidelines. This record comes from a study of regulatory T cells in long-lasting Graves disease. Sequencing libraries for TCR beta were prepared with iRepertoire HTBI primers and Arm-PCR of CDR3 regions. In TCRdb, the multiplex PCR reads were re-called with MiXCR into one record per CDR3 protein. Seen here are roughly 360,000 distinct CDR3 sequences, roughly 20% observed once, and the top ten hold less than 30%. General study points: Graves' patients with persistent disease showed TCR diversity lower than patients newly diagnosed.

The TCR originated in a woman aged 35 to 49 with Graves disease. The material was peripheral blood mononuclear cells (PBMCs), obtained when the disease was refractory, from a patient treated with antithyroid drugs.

The CDR3, as DNA: TGTGCCAGCAGTCAGGGACCGCGGACGGGAATCTTT. Amino acids: CASSQGPRTGIF. The chain combines TRBV6-2 or TRBV6-3 with TRBJ1-1, with D maybe TRBD1 (5 bases). The CDR3 consists of 12 residues. The germline gives CDR1 MNHEY, CDR2 SVGEGT.